The rows below give T cell receptor beta chains drawn from one sample of a study of blood T cell repertoires in COVID-19. Sequencing used immunoSEQ multiplex PCR; TCRdb keeps in-frame clones, though not all of them. The table lists more than 100,000 clones, about nine tenths of them singletons. The specimen sequenced was peripheral blood. The receptors were gathered from a middle-aged man with acute or convalescent COVID-19. Each CDR3 is given with its conserved first and last residue. A D gene is named only where the DNA matches it firmly. The listing skips clone size in some rows; elsewhere it reads once, few, many or a size class.

>15|TRBV5-1|-|TRBJ1-1|-
CASSLTTTGNTEAFF
TGCGCCAGCAGCTTAACCACGACGGGGAACACTGAAGCTTTCTTT
>17|TRBV14|-|TRBJ2-2|-
CASSPLVGSGDTGELFF
TGTGCCAGCAGCCCCCTGGTAGGGAGTGGGGACACCGGGGAGCTGTTTTTT
>17|TRBV7-2|-|TRBJ1-6|-
CASSLVVGGQGNSPLHF
TGTGCCAGCAGCTTAGTAGTAGGTGGGCAGGGCAATTCACCCCTCCACTTT
>15|TRBV19|-|TRBJ1-5|-
CASSIGGTLYQPQHF
TGTGCCAGTAGTATAGGCGGGACTCTTTATCAGCCCCAGCATTTT
>12|TRBV29-1|-|TRBJ2-7|TRBD1
CSVGDRIDEQYF
TGCAGCGTTGGGGACAGGATCGACGAGCAGTACTTC
>17|TRBV19|-|TRBJ1-5|-
CASSIGDRARGNQPQHF
TGTGCCAGTAGTATAGGCGATAGGGCGAGGGGGAATCAGCCCCAGCATTTT
>15|TRBV14|once|TRBJ2-1|TRBD2
CASSRHLAGGDEQFF
TGTGCCAGCAGCCGACATCTAGCGGGGGGAGATGAGCAGTTCTTC
>14|TRBV6-5|-|TRBJ1-3|-
CASRGGPIGNTIYF
TGTGCCAGCAGAGGAGGGCCGATTGGAAACACCATATATTTT
>14|TRBV19|-|TRBJ2-2|-
CASSTDTQTGELFF
TGTGCCAGTAGTACCGACACTCAGACCGGGGAGCTGTTTTTT
>11|TRBV29-1|-|TRBJ2-5|-
CSVAVQETQYF
TGCAGCGTTGCGGTCCAAGAGACCCAGTACTTC
>13|TRBV12-3/TRBV12-4|-|TRBJ1-1|-
CASSFTTNTEAFF
TGTGCCAGCAGCTTTACTACTAACACTGAAGCTTTCTTT
>14|TRBV6-1|-|TRBJ1-2|TRBD1
CASSEADRGHGYTF
TGTGCCAGCAGTGAAGCGGACAGGGGCCATGGCTACACCTTC
>14|TRBV27|-|TRBJ2-7|TRBD1
CASSSGDSSYEQYF
TGTGCCAGCAGTTCTGGGGACAGCTCCTACGAGCAGTACTTC
>15|TRBV9|-|TRBJ2-7|TRBD2
CASSATSGPSYEQYF
TGTGCCAGCAGCGCGACTAGCGGGCCTTCCTACGAGCAGTACTTC
>16|TRBV30|-|TRBJ1-2|TRBD1
CAWTSGTGGTNYGYTF
TGTGCCTGGACATCCGGGACAGGGGGAACCAACTATGGCTACACCTTC
>14|TRBV30|-|TRBJ1-4|-
CARRGRGSGEKLFF
TGTGCTCGGAGAGGACGGGGTTCGGGGGAAAAACTGTTTTTT
>15|TRBV19|-|TRBJ1-5|TRBD1
CASRGDRGGNQPQHF
TGTGCCAGTAGGGGGGACAGGGGTGGCAATCAGCCCCAGCATTTT
>16|TRBV5-8|-|TRBJ2-1|-
CASSFDYPSSYNEQFF
TGTGCCAGCAGCTTCGACTACCCGAGCTCCTACAATGAGCAGTTCTTC
>15|TRBV7-3|-|TRBJ1-3|TRBD1
CASSFGQGAGNTIYF
TGTGCCAGCAGCTTCGGACAGGGGGCTGGAAACACCATATATTTT
>16|TRBV6-1|-|TRBJ1-1|TRBD1
CASSDVQGADDTEAFF
TGTGCCAGCAGTGACGTGCAGGGGGCAGATGACACTGAAGCTTTCTTT